This T cell receptor beta chain appears in the sequencing data of a study of blood T cell repertoires in COVID-19. In the study's own analysis: Scientists estimated how many nucleated cells there were by amplifying reference gene primers. Assay used: immunoSEQ multiplex PCR; TCRdb lists only in-frame clones, some missing. V and J calls and clone size are copied from that table; D and trimming were computed from the DNA. The repertoire holds over 250,000 clones, with 70% to 90% as singletons. The sequence was collected from a man aged 50-60 years with active or convalescent COVID-19. The sequencing input was peripheral blood.

The CDR3 nucleotides read TGTGCCAGCAGTTCCCCCTTAACTAGCGGGAGGAAAGAGACCCAGTACTTC. This gives the protein CASSSPLTSGRKETQYF. The genes are TRBV28 and TRBJ2-5; 12 nucleotides line up with TRBD2. This CDR3 comprises 17 residues. CDR1 and CDR2 (germline): MDHEN, SYDVKM. V gave up 4 bases and J gave up 3 bases; unmatched junction bases: 9.